This TCR beta chain was profiled in a study of blood T cell repertoires in COVID-19 (dated by TCRdb to the early 2020s). At the level of the whole study: The collaborator samples originated in the United States, Italy and Spain and spanned the acute and convalescent phases of COVID-19. The sample metadata nearly always contained a de-identified subject ID, COVID-19 status, age in years and sex. Samples came from the ongoing ImmuneRACE study (first 160 participants) plus 1,254 subjects from 6 global collaborators. A freely available public database, intended as a resource for researchers studying the immune response to SARS-CoV-2, is where the repertoires were released. The prospective study material was composed of cDNA or gDNA derived from T cells, B-cell-depleted T cells, or PBMCs. The dataset comprised deeply sampled blood TCRbeta repertoires from subjects exposed to, actively infected with, or recovered from COVID-19. Where HLA class I and class II types were available, the types were taken from metadata supplied by the sample provider, not from assay-based typing.

A remark on this clone: Its antigen remains undetermined. Nothing much larger sits one base from this clone, and base qualities are not available.

Including the terminal cysteine and phenylalanine, the CDR3 comprises 17 residues. Here the CDR3 DNA is all that survives: 51 bases in frame from base 1. The germline V gene (reference sequence) gives CDR1 as LNHDA and CDR2 as SQIVND. Unmatched junction bases come to 8, with V trimmed by 3 bases and J by 0 bases. Study-wide conclusions, independent of this receptor: Clinical and demographic metadata were provided uncurated, with the amount varying by source and participant.

The immunoSEQ Assay, a bias-controlled multiplex PCR, was used to amplify TCRbeta CDR3 regions from genomic DNA. The authors processed their data as follows. The number of nucleated cells in each sample was estimated from the amplification of reference gene primers within the assay. Sequence reads were collapsed and filtered to measure the absolute abundance of every unique TCRbeta CDR3 rearrangement. Productive Simpson clonality was computed per sample as the square root of Simpson's diversity index over productive rearrangements. Imported from immuneACCESS, the table was reduced by TCRdb to in-frame sequences with V and J called. These copies leave out some clones; in studies compared against another copy, an unresolved V gene accounts for under half, and the cause of the remainder is not known. The V and J calls and the clone size are those of that table, but D and trimming were determined from the DNA. Here the sample has about 97,000 clones; about 83% occur a single time. The ten biggest clones cover approximately 15% of the sample.

The collaborating institutions used their own protocols to collect whole blood in K2EDTA tubes. For TCRbeta analysis, collaborators shipped samples as frozen whole blood, isolated PBMCs, or DNA extracted from either of those sample types. This sequence uses TRBV19 and TRBJ2-1; 7 junctional bases match TRBD2. The sequence derives from a human donor in a cohort sampled during active COVID-19. The source material was peripheral blood. The base sequence is TGTGCCAGTAGTATCCCCACTAGCGTGAGCTCCTACAATGAGCAGTTCTTC. Translated, this gives CASSIPTSVSSYNEQFF.